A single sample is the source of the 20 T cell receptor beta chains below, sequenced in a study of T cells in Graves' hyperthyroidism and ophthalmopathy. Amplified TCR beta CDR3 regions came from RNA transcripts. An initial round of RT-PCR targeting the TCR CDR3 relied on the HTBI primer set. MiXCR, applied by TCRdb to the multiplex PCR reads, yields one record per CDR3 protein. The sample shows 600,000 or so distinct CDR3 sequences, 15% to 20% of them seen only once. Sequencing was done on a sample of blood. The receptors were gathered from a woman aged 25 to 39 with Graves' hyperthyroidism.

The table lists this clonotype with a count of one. The CDR3 DNA follows: TGCAGTGCTAGAGGTGGACTTAGCAATGAGCAGTTCTTC. It is translated as CSARGGLSNEQFF. The rearrangement uses TRBV20-1 and TRBJ2-1; D might be TRBD2 (5 bases). CDR1 is DFQATT and CDR2 is SNEGSKA in the germline V gene (reference sequence). The CDR3 has 13 residues. The ends were cut back, 1 base at V and 6 bases at J, with 10 bases in the middle.

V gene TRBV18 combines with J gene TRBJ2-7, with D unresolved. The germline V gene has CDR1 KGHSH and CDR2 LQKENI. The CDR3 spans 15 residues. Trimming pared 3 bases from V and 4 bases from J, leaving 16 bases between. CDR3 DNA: TGTGCCAGCTCACCGGTGGCGATAGAAGGTTACGAGCAGTACTTC. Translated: CASSPVAIEGYEQYF.

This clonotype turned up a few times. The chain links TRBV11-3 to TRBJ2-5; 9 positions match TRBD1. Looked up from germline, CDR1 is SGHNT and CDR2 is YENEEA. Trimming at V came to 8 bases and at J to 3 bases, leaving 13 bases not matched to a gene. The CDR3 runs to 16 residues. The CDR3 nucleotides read TGTGCCAGCGGCCCCGGGACAGGGTTTTCAGAAGAGACCCAGTACTTC. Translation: CASGPGTGFSEETQYF.

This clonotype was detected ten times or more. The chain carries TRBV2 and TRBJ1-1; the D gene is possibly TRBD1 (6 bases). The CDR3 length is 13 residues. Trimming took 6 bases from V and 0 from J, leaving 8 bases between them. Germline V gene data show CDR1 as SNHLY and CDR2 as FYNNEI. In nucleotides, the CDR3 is TGTGCCAGCAGGGACAGTTTGAACACTGAAGCTTTCTTT. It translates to CASRDSLNTEAFF. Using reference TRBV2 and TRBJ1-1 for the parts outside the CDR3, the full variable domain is EPEVTQTPSHQVTQMGQEVILRCVPISNHLYFYWYRQILGQKVEFLVSFYNNEISEKSEIFDDQFSVERPDGSNFTLKIRSTKLEDSAMYFCASRDSLNTEAFFGQGTRLTVV.

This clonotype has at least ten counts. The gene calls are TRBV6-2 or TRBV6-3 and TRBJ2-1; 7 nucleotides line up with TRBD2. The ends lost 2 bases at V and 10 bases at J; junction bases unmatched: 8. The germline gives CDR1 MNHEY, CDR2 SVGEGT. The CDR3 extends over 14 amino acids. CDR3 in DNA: TGTGCCAGCAGTTACGGGCGGGAGACGAGGGAGCAGTTCTTC. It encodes CASSYGRETREQFF.

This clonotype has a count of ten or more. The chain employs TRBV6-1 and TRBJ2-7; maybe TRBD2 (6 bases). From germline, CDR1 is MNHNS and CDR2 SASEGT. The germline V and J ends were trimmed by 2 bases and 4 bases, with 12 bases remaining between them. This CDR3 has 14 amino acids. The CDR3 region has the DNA TGTGCCAGCAGTGAAACTGGACTATTATACGAGCAGTACTTC. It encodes CASSETGLLYEQYF.

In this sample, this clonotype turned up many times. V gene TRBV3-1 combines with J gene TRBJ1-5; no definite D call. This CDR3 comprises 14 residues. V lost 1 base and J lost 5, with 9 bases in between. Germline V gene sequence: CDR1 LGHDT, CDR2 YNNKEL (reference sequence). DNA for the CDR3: TGTGCCAGCAGCCAAGTAGGCTCCCATCAGCCCCAGCATTTT. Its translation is CASSQVGSHQPQHF.

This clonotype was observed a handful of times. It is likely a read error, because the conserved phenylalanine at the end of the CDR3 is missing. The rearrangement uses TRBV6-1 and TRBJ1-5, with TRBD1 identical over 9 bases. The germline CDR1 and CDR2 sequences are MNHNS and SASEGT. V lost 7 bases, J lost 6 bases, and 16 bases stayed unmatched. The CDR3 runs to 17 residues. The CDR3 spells CASTPTGGAGGVQPQHL. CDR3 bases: TGTGCCAGCACCCCCACAGGGGGCGCGGGAGGAGTTCAGCCCCAGCATCTT.

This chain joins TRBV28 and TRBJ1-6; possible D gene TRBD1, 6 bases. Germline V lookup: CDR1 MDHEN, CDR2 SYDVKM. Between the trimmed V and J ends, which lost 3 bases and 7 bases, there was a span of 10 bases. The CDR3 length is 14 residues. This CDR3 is CASSFIDRNSPLHF. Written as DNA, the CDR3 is TGTGCCAGCAGTTTCATAGACAGGAATTCACCCCTCCACTTT.

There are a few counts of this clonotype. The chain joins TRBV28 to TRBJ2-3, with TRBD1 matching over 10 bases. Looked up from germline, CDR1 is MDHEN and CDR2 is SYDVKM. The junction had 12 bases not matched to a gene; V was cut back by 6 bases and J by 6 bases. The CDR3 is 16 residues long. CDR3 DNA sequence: TGTGCCAGCAGCCCCACGGCCGGGACAGGGGCCGATACGCAGTATTTT. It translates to CASSPTAGTGADTQYF.

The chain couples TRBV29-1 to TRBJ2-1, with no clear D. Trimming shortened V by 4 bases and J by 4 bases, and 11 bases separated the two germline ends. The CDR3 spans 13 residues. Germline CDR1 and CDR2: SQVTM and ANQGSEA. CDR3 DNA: TGCAGCGTTGGAGAAGGGTGGTACAATGAGCAGTTCTTC. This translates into CSVGEGWYNEQFF.

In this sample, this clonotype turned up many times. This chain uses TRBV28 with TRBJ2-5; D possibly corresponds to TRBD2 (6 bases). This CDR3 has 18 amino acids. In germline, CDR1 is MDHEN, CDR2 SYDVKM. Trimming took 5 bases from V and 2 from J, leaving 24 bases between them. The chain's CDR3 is CASSPPYPTPGGQETQYF. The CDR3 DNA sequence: TGTGCCAGCAGTCCACCATATCCGACACCTGGAGGGCAAGAGACCCAGTACTTC.

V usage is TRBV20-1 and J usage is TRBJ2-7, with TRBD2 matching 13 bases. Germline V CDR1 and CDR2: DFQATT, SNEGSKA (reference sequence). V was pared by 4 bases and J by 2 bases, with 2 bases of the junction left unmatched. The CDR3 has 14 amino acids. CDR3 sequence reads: CSAKGTSGAYEQYF. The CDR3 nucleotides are TGCAGTGCTAAAGGGACTAGCGGGGCCTACGAGCAGTACTTC.

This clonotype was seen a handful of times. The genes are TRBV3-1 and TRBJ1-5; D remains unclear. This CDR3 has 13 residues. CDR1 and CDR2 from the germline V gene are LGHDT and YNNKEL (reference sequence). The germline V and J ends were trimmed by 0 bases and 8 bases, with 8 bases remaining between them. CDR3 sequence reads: CASSQEWEEPQHF. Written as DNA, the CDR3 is TGTGCCAGCAGCCAAGAATGGGAGGAGCCCCAGCATTTT.

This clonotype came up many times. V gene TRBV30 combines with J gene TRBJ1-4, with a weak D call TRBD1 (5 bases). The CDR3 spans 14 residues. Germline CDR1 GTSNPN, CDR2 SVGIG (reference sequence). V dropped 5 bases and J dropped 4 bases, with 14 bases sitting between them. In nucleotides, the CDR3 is TGTGCCTGGGGGTCCGGGACGGATAATGAAAAACTGTTTTTT. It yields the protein CAWGSGTDNEKLFF.

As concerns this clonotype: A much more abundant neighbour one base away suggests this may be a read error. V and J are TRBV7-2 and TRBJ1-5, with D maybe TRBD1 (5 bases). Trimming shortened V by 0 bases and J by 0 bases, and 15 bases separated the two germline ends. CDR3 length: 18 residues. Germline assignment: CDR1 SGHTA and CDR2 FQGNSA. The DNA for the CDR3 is TGTGCCAGCAGCTTAGCCCCCTTAGGACAATGTAGCAATCAGCCCCAGCATTTT. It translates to CASSLAPLGQCSNQPQHF.

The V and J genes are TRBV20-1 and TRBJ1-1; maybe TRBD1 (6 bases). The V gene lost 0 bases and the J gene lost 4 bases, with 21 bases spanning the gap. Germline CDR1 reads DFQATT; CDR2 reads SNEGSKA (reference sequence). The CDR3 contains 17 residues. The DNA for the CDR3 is TGCAGTGCTAGAGATCCCTCCGTGTCGGGGGCAGGCACTGAAGCTTTCTTT. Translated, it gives CSARDPSVSGAGTEAFF.

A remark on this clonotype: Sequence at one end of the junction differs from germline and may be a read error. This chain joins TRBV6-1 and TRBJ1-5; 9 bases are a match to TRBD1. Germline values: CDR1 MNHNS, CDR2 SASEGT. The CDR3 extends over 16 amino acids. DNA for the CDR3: TGTGCCGGCAGTGCATACCCGGGACAGGGATACCAGCCCCAGCATTTT. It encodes CAGSAYPGQGYQPQHF.

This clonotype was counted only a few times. The CDR3 DNA follows: TGTGCCAGCAGCGTAGCTGACTTCAATGAGCAGTTCTTC. Protein product: CASSVADFNEQFF. The genes are TRBV9 and TRBJ2-1; D unresolved. V was cut by 0 bases and J by 6 bases, with 7 bases left in between. This CDR3 comprises 13 residues. The germline V gene encodes CDR1 SGDLS and CDR2 YYNGEE.

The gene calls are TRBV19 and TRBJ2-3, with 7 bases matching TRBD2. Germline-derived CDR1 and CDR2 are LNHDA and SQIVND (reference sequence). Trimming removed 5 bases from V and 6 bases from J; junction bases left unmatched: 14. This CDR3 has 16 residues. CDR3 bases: TGTGCCAGTAGTGCGCGGACTAGGGCCTCGGGGGATACGCAGTATTTT. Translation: CASSARTRASGDTQYF. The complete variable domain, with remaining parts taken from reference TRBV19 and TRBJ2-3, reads DGGITQSPKYLFRKEGQNVTLSCEQNLNHDAMYWYRQDPGQGLRLIYYSQIVNDFQKGDIAEGYSVSREKKESFPLTVTSAQKNPTAFYLCASSARTRASGDTQYFGPGTRLTVL.